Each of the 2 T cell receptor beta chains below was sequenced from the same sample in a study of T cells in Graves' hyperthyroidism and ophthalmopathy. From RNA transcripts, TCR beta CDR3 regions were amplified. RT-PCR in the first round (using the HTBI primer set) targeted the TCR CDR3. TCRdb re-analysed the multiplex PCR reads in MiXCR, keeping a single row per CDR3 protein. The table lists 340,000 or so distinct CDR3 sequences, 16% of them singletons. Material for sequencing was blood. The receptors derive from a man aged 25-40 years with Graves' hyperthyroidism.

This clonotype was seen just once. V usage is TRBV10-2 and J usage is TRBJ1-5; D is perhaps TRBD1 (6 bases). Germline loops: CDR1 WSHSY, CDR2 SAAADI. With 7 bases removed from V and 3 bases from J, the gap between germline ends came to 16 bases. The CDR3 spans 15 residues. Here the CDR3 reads CASNQDGGNNQPQHF. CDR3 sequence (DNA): TGCGCCAGCAACCAGGACGGGGGCAACAATCAGCCCCAGCATTTT.

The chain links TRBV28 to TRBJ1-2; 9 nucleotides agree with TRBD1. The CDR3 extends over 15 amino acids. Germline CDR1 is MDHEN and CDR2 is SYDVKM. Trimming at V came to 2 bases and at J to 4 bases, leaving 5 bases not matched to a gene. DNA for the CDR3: TGTGCCAGCAGTTTAAGACAGGGGGGTATCTATGGCTACACCTTC. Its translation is CASSLRQGGIYGYTF.